The text below deals with one T cell receptor beta chain. Antigen unknown. The sample comes from a study of T cell responses to AZD1222 COVID-19 vaccine. The study's findings and limits: Sampling that yielded the repertoires occurred only after the peak T cell response. Targets within unmutated variant regions were reportedly found for nearly half of spike-specific TCRs.

Assay: immunoSEQ multiplex PCR; the TCRdb copy retains only in-frame clones and omits some. The sample carries some 92,000 clones, approximately 89% recorded once. Trimming at V came to 5 bases and at J to 4 bases, leaving 6 bases not matched to a gene. The germline V gene has CDR1 SGHAT and CDR2 FQNNGV. There are 14 residues in the CDR3. This TCR was sampled from an adult in good health. Sample: peripheral blood, taken on day 0 of MenACWY control vaccination. The chain carries TRBV11-2 and TRBJ1-2; TRBD1 matches at 8 bases. CDR3 loop: CASSTDRDAYGYTF. The CDR3 region has the DNA TGTGCCAGCAGCACGGACAGGGACGCCTATGGCTACACCTTC.